This T cell receptor (beta chain) comes out of a study of blood T cell repertoires in COVID-19. Overall study: From the United States, Italy and Spain came samples of acute and convalescent COVID-19. The cDNA or gDNA used as material had been derived from T cells, B-cell-depleted T cells, or PBMCs.

Per the original data handling: Counts of nucleated cells, estimated from reference gene primer amplification, were obtained. Method: immunoSEQ multiplex PCR; TCRdb's copy keeps in-frame clones and lacks some. That table furnishes V, J and clone size, whereas the DNA furnished D and trimming. The repertoire includes some 200,000 clones, around 84% of them detected once, and about an eighth sits in the top ten. Germline lookup yields CDR1 SGDLS and CDR2 YYNGEE. The CDR3 is 14 amino acids. J was trimmed by 7 bases and V by 2 bases; bases with no gene match: 7. Sequencing was carried out using peripheral blood. This chain joins TRBV9 and TRBJ2-5, with 8 bases aligning to TRBD1. The clonotype originates from a man in his thirties or forties with active or convalescent COVID-19. The CDR3 nucleotides are TGTGCCAGCAGCGTGGATCGGACAGGGATGACCCAGTACTTC. Protein sequence: CASSVDRTGMTQYF. Looking up the rest from reference TRBV9 and TRBJ2-5 gives the full variable domain: DSGVTQTPKHLITATGQRVTLRCSPRSGDLSVYWYQQSLDQGLQFLIQYYNGEERAKGNILERFSAQQFPDLHSELNLSSLELGDSALYFCASSVDRTGMTQYFGPGTRLLVL.